The 4 T cell receptor beta chains given below trace back to one sample, sequenced in a study of shared clonotypes between healthy human individuals. TCRdb keeps only in-frame clones here, not all; method: immunoSEQ multiplex PCR. The data contain fewer than 1.8 million clones, 98% of them seen just once; the ten biggest clones take up about 0.4%. Source material: naive CD4+ T cells sorted from blood. Indicated subset: CD45RA+ positively selected. The receptors were gathered from a man aged 25-40 years in good health.

As DNA, the CDR3 is TGTGCCAGCAGTCTGAGGGCGACGAGGACTAATGAAAAACTGTTTTTT. It yields the protein CASSLRATRTNEKLFF. This chain connects TRBV27 to TRBJ1-4, with unresolved D. V lost 5 bases and J lost 2, with 15 bases in between. The CDR3 length is 16 residues. Germline lookup yields CDR1 MNHEY and CDR2 SMNVEV (reference sequence).

The genes are TRBV11-2 and TRBJ2-2; D remains ambiguous. This CDR3 region has 15 residues. Germline V lookup: CDR1 SGHAT, CDR2 FQNNGV. The V end lost 1 base, the J end lost 2 bases, and 8 bases lay between the germline ends. The CDR3, as DNA: TGTGCCAGCAGCTTAGCACAGCACAACACCGGGGAGCTGTTTTTT. Protein product: CASSLAQHNTGELFF.

This clone came up once. The chain has TRBV21-1 and TRBJ2-7; TRBD2, the D gene given by the table, was not confirmed from the DNA. TRBV21-1 is a listed pseudogene. The CDR3 has 16 residues. CDR3 in amino acids: CASSKGSGKSSYEQYF. CDR3 sequence (DNA): TGTGCCAGCAGCAAAGGGAGCGGGAAAAGCTCCTACGAGCAGTACTTC.

The V call is TRBV28, the J call TRBJ2-5, with no clear D. V lost 6 bases, J lost 7 bases, and 12 bases lay in between. CDR3 length: 12 residues. The germline CDR1 and CDR2 sequences are MDHEN and SYDVKM. DNA of the CDR3: TGTGCCAGCAGGTCAGCCCAACGGACCCAGTACTTC. Its translation: CASRSAQRTQYF.